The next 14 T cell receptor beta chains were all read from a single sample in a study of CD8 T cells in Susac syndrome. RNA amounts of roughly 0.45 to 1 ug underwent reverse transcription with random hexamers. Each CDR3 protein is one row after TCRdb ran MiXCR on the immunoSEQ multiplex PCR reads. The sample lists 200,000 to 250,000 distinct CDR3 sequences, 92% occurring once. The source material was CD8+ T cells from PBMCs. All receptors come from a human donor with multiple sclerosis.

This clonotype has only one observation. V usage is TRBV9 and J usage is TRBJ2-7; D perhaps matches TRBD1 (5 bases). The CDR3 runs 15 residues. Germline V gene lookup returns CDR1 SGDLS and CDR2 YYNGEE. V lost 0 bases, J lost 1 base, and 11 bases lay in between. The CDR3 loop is CASSVDRNPSYEQYF. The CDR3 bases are TGTGCCAGCAGCGTAGACAGGAACCCTTCCTACGAGCAGTACTTC.

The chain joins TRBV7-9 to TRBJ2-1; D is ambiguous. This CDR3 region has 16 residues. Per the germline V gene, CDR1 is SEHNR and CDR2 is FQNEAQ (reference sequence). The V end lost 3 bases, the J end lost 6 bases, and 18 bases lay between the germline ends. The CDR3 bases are TGTGCCAGCAGCTTTAGTCAGGATTCTGCTTTCAATGAGCAGTTCTTC. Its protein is CASSFSQDSAFNEQFF.

The CDR3 bases are TGTGCCAGCAGCTTATTACTAGCGGGCCGTCGTACCGGGGAGCTGTTTTTT. This encodes CASSLLLAGRRTGELFF. The chain carries TRBV11-2 and TRBJ2-2; 9 nucleotides agree with TRBD2. Per the germline V gene, CDR1 is SGHAT and CDR2 is FQNNGV. V shed 2 bases and J 5 bases; nucleotides not matched to a gene: 9. The CDR3 is 17 amino acids.

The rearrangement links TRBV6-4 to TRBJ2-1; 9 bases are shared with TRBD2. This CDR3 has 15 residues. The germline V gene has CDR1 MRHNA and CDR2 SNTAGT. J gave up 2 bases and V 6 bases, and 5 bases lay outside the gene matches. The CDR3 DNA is TGTGCCAGCAGCCCGCTAGCGGGAACCTACAATGAGCAGTTCTTC. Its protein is CASSPLAGTYNEQFF.

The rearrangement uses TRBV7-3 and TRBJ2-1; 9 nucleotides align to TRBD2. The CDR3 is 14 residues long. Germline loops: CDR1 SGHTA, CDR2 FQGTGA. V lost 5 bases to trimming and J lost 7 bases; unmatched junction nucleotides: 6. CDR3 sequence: CASSALSGGNEQFF. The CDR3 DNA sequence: TGTGCCAGCAGCGCCCTGAGCGGGGGGAATGAGCAGTTCTTC. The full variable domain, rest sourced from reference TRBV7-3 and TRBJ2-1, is GAGVSQTPSNKVTEKGKYVELRCDPISGHTALYWYRQSLGQGPEFLIYFQGTGAADDSGLPNDRFFAVRPEGSVSTLKIQRTERGDSAVYLCASSALSGGNEQFFGPGTRLTVL.

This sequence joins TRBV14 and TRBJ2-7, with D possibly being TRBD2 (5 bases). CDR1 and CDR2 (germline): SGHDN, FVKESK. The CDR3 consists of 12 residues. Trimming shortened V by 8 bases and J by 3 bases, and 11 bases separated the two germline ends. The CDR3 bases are TGTGCCAGCTCGATAGAGGGCTACGAGCAGTACTTC. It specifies CASSIEGYEQYF. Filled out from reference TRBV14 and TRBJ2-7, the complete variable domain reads EAGVTQFPSHSVIEKGQTVTLRCDPISGHDNLYWYRRVMGKEIKFLLHFVKESKQDESGMPNNRFLAERTGGTYSTLKVQPAELEDSGVYFCASSIEGYEQYFGPGTRLTVT.

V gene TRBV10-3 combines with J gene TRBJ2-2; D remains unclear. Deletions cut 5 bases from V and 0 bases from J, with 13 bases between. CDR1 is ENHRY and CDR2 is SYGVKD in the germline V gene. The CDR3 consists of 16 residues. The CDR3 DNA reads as TGTGCCATCAGTCGTTCGTGGCTCGCGAACACCGGGGAGCTGTTTTTT. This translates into CAISRSWLANTGELFF.

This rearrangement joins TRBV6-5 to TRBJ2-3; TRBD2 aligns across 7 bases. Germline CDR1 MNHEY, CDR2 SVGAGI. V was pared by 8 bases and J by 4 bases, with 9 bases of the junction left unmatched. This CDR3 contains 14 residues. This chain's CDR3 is CASSERGPPDTQYF. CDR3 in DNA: TGTGCCAGCTCCGAGCGGGGACCCCCAGATACGCAGTATTTT.

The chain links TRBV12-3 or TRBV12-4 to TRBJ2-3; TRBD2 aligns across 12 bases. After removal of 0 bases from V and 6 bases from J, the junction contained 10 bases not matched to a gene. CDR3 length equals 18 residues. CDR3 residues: CASSLAGLAGPFEDTQYF. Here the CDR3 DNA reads TGTGCCAGCAGTTTAGCCGGACTAGCGGGACCCTTCGAGGATACGCAGTATTTT.

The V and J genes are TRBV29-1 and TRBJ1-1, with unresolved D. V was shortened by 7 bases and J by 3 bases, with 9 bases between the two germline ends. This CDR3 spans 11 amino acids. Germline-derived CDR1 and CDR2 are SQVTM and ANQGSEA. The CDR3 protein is CSAGGDTEAFF. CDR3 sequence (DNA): TGCAGCGCCGGAGGTGACACTGAAGCTTTCTTT.

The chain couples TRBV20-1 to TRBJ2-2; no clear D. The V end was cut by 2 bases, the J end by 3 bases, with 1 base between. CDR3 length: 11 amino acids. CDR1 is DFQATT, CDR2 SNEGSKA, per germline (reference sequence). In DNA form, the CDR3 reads TGCAGTGCTAGATACACCGGGGAGCTGTTTTTT. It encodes CSARYTGELFF.

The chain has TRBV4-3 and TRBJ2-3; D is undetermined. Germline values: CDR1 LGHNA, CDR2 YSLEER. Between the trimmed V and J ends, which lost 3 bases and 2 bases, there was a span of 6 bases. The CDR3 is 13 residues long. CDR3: CASSQMFTDTQYF. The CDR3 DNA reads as TGCGCCAGCAGCCAGATGTTCACAGATACGCAGTATTTT.

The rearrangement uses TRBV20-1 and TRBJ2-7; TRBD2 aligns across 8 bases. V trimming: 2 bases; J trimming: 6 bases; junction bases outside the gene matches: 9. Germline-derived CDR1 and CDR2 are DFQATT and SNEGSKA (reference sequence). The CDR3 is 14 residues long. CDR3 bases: TGCAGTGCTAGAAGCGGGGCGGGGGGAAGCGAGCAGTACTTC. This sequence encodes CSARSGAGGSEQYF.

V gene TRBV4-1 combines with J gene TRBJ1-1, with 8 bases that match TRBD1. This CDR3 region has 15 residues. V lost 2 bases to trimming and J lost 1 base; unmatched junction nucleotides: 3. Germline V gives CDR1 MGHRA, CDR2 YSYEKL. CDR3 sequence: CASSQQGQGNTEAFF. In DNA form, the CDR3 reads TGCGCCAGCAGCCAACAAGGACAGGGGAACACTGAAGCTTTCTTT.